This is a list of T cell receptor beta chains from one sample in a study of shared clonotypes between healthy human individuals. Sequenced by immunoSEQ multiplex PCR; TCRdb stores in-frame clones only, minus some. Of about 1,800,000 clones listed, about 95% were seen once; the top ten hold roughly 1%. Sequenced sample: naive CD8+ T cells sorted from blood. The receptors were gathered from a man aged 18-30 years in good health. Both conserved end residues are trimmed from each CDR3.

TRBJ1-5 TRBV4-1 ASSQEQMNSNQPQH
TRBJ2-3 TRBV5-6 ASSQVDTQY
TRBJ2-1 TRBV2 ASTLRQGSYNEQF
TRBJ1-5 TRBV27 ASSLSPSNQPQH
TRBJ1-2 TRBV27 ASSLWPDNYGYT
TRBJ2-5 TRBV9 ASSVEGGSLGETQY
TRBJ2-2 TRBV19 ASSSTVNTGELF
TRBJ2-3 TRBV5-6 ASSLSGTQY
TRBJ1-4 TRBV7-2 ASSLDSHGEKLF
TRBJ1-4 TRBV7-9 ASNRQGLEKLF
TRBJ2-6 TRBV7-9 ASSSSGGQVHSGANVLT
TRBJ1-6 TRBV5-4 ASSLERGTPLH
TRBJ2-1 TRBV18 ASSPGQETYNEQF
TRBJ2-2 TRBV7-7 ASSFRFGELF
TRBJ2-7 TRBV5-1 ASSLVAGSIVYEQY
TRBJ2-5 TRBV30 AWRPLPLETQY
TRBJ1-6 TRBV5-4 ASSLGGTGGSPLH